A single sample gave rise to the 9 T cell receptor beta chains below, sequenced in a study of T cell responses to AZD1222 COVID-19 vaccine. Clones were read by immunoSEQ multiplex PCR, and TCRdb kept only the in-frame ones, dropping some. This repertoire shows 40,000 to 50,000 clones, roughly 88% found once; its top ten account for just under 25%. Sequenced here: peripheral blood, sampled 28 days after the second AZD1222 dose. All receptors come from an adult who received the AZD1222 COVID-19 vaccine.

Only a few counts were recorded for this clone. The chain links TRBV3-1 (or the pseudogene TRBV3-2) to TRBJ1-5, with D unclear. V was clipped by 6 bases and J by 3 bases, with 21 bases between them. CDR1 is LGHDT and CDR2 is YNNKEL in the germline V gene (reference sequence). This CDR3 spans 17 amino acids. CDR3: CASRRTKGNPYNQPQHF. The CDR3 nucleotides read TGTGCCAGCAGGCGAACAAAGGGCAATCCATACAATCAGCCCCAGCATTTT.

The gene calls are TRBV27 and TRBJ2-1; 10 nucleotides line up with TRBD2. CDR1 MNHEY and CDR2 SMNVEV come from the germline V gene (reference sequence). V was pared by 6 bases and J by 7 bases, with 12 bases of the junction left unmatched. There are 16 residues in the CDR3. CDR3 protein: CASRSSLAGIRNEQFF. The CDR3 bases are TGTGCCAGCAGATCCTCACTAGCGGGGATTAGAAATGAGCAGTTCTTC.

The V and J genes are TRBV28 and TRBJ2-7, with 10 bases fitting TRBD2. With 8 bases clipped from V and 0 bases from J, the junction kept 4 bases outside the gene matches. The CDR3 consists of 14 residues. Germline lookup yields CDR1 MDHEN and CDR2 SYDVKM. This CDR3 is CASALAGYSYEQYF. CDR3 nucleotide sequence: TGTGCCAGCGCACTAGCGGGGTACTCCTACGAGCAGTACTTC.

This clone was observed a few times. The chain recombines TRBV7-8 with TRBJ2-7; D uncertain. The germline V gene has CDR1 SGHVS and CDR2 FQNEAQ. V gave up 1 base and J gave up 2 bases, with 12 bases separating them. The CDR3 length is 15 residues. Written as DNA, the CDR3 is TGTGCCAGCAGCTTAGTCGTAACAGCTCCCTACGAGCAGTACTTC. This gives the protein CASSLVVTAPYEQYF.

The CDR3 DNA reads as TGTGCCAGCAGTCGGGACAGGGGGAACACTGAAGCTTTCTTT. The encoded protein is CASSRDRGNTEAFF. The V gene is TRBV6-5, the J gene TRBJ1-1; 10 bases match TRBD1. This CDR3 has 14 residues. J was trimmed by 1 base and V by 5 bases; bases with no gene match: 1. Germline V gene sequence: CDR1 MNHEY, CDR2 SVGAGI.

This clone was found once. V and J are TRBV30 and TRBJ1-2, with no clear D. The CDR3 is 12 residues long. CDR1 is GTSNPN and CDR2 is SVGIG in the germline V gene (reference sequence). V was cut by 5 bases and J by 4 bases, with 11 bases left in between. This CDR3 is CAWGPTFYGYTF. For the CDR3, the DNA is TGTGCCTGGGGTCCAACGTTCTATGGCTACACCTTC.

This chain joins TRBV7-2 and TRBJ2-6, with D tentatively TRBD1 or TRBD2 (6 bases each). The germline gives CDR1 SGHTA, CDR2 FQGNSA. V lost 5 bases, J lost 1 base, and 12 bases lay in between. The CDR3 has 16 amino acids. The DNA for the CDR3 is TGTGCCAGCAGCACTCGGGGGCAGTCTGGGGCCAACGTCCTGACTTTC. The encoded protein is CASSTRGQSGANVLTF.

The chain links TRBV11-2 to TRBJ1-2, with D possibly TRBD1 on 6 matching bases. Germline CDR1 and CDR2: SGHAT and FQNNGV. V gave up 1 base and J gave up 3 bases, with 6 bases separating them. The CDR3 is 13 residues long. CDR3 DNA: TGTGCCAGCAGCTTAGGGACAGACTATGGCTACACCTTC. It is translated as CASSLGTDYGYTF.

The chain uses TRBV4-2 and TRBJ2-5, with TRBD2 matching over 10 bases. Per germline, CDR1 LGHNA and CDR2 YNFKEQ. CDR3 length: 15 amino acids. J was trimmed by 3 bases and V by 4 bases; bases with no gene match: 5. CDR3 sequence: CASSRGTSDKETQYF. The CDR3 nucleotides read TGTGCCAGCAGCCGAGGGACTAGCGACAAAGAGACCCAGTACTTC.